One sample yielded the 9 T cell receptor beta chains listed below, sequenced in a study of cytomegalovirus exposure and HLA in healthy donors (dated by TCRdb to the late 2010s). The library was made by the immunoSEQ multiplex PCR assay. A mixture of 60 forward primers for TCR Vbeta segments and 13 reverse primers for TCR Jbeta segments was used in the multiplex PCR. In its TCRdb copy, this immuneACCESS table keeps in-frame sequences only and misses some clones. Where compared with another copy, unresolved V genes explain less than half of these, and the others have no known cause. The sample includes about 130,000 clones, with about 10% observed a single time. The ten largest clones add up to 3.5% to 5% of the sample. The sample taken for sequencing was PBMCs. The receptor source for this set is a woman younger than 35 in good health and CMV-seropositive.

This clone turned up a few times. The V call is TRBV6-1, the J call TRBJ2-7, with unresolved D. In germline, CDR1 is MNHNS, CDR2 SASEGT. Trimming took 5 bases from V and 2 from J, leaving 13 bases between them. CDR3 length: 14 residues. CDR3 loop: CASSKTSLPYEQYF. CDR3 in DNA: TGTGCCAGCAGTAAGACTTCACTCCCCTACGAGCAGTACTTC.

This CDR3 reads CASSIQGLNEKLFF. CDR3 in DNA: TGTGCCAGTAGTATTCAGGGTTTAAATGAAAAACTGTTTTTT. The chain employs TRBV19 and TRBJ1-4, with a weak D call TRBD1 (5 bases). CDR1 is LNHDA, CDR2 SQIVND, per germline (reference sequence). This CDR3 spans 14 amino acids. Trimming took off 3 bases at V and 5 bases at J, with 10 bases between the two ends. Combining the CDR3 with reference TRBV19 and TRBJ1-4 gives the whole variable domain DGGITQSPKYLFRKEGQNVTLSCEQNLNHDAMYWYRQDPGQGLRLIYYSQIVNDFQKGDIAEGYSVSREKKESFPLTVTSAQKNPTAFYLCASSIQGLNEKLFFGSGTQLSVL.

The CDR3 nucleotides read TGCGCCAGCAGTCAAGAGGATCCTCGCACAGATACGCAGTATTTT. Translating it yields CASSQEDPRTDTQYF. The V call is TRBV5-1, the J call TRBJ2-3; D remains ambiguous. CDR1 is SGHRS and CDR2 is YFSETQ in the germline V gene. V lost 5 bases and J lost 1, with 14 bases in between. The CDR3 covers 15 residues.

The chain couples TRBV5-1 to TRBJ2-4; 10 nucleotides agree with TRBD2. The CDR3 runs to 18 residues. From germline, CDR1 is SGHRS and CDR2 YFSETQ. Trimming removed 6 bases from V and 6 bases from J; junction bases left unmatched: 18. The CDR3 region has the DNA TGCGCCAGCATGAAAAGTGGACTAGCGGAACACCGTGGAAACATTCAGTACTTC. This codes for CASMKSGLAEHRGNIQYF.

This rearrangement joins TRBV29-1 to TRBJ1-1; perhaps TRBD1 as D (5 bases). The CDR3 is 13 residues long. The V end lost 8 bases, the J end lost 1 base, and 14 bases lay between the germline ends. Per the germline V gene, CDR1 is SQVTM and CDR2 is ANQGSEA. The CDR3 is CSFKSGGNTEAFF. The CDR3 region has the DNA TGCAGCTTCAAGTCGGGGGGGAACACTGAAGCTTTCTTT.

The chain recombines TRBV18 with TRBJ1-2; the D gene is possibly TRBD1 (5 bases). With 3 bases removed from V and 6 bases from J, the gap between germline ends came to 14 bases. This CDR3 spans 14 amino acids. Germline loops: CDR1 KGHSH, CDR2 LQKENI. The CDR3 is CASSPRAGYDGYTF. The CDR3 DNA sequence: TGTGCCAGCTCACCTCGCGCAGGGTATGATGGCTACACCTTC.

In DNA, the CDR3 is TGTGCCAGCCTGGCAGGGGCCGCTTACAACACTGAAGCTTTCTTT. Amino acids: CASLAGAAYNTEAFF. This chain links TRBV28 with TRBJ1-1, with D perhaps matching TRBD1 (6 bases). Trimming removed 8 bases from V and 2 bases from J, with 18 bases in between. CDR1 is MDHEN, CDR2 SYDVKM, per germline. The CDR3 spans 15 residues.

The CDR3 DNA follows: TGTGCCAGCAGCCCACCCTCCCGGACTAGCGGAACGAACACCGGGGAGCTGTTTTTT. Translation: CASSPPSRTSGTNTGELFF. The rearrangement uses TRBV7-9 and TRBJ2-2; 10 nucleotides line up with TRBD2. V gave up 5 bases and J gave up 0 bases; unmatched junction bases: 12. The germline V gene has CDR1 SEHNR and CDR2 FQNEAQ (reference sequence). The CDR3 covers 19 residues. Full variable domain (outside the CDR3, taken from reference TRBV7-9 and TRBJ2-2): DTGVSQNPRHKITKRGQNVTFRCDPISEHNRLYWYRQTLGQGPEFLTYFQNEAQLEKSRLLSDRFSAERPKGSFSTLEIQRTEQGDSAMYLCASSPPSRTSGTNTGELFFGEGSRLTVL.

The table lists this clone with a few counts. The rearrangement links TRBV28 to TRBJ1-1; unclear D gene. CDR3 length: 13 residues. Germline V gene data show CDR1 as MDHEN and CDR2 as SYDVKM. Trimming stripped 5 bases from V and 5 bases from J, with 12 bases between. In nucleotides, the CDR3 is TGTGCCAGCAGTCGAAGGAGTCGTACTGAAGCTTTCTTT. It codes for CASSRRSRTEAFF.